This T cell receptor (beta chain) originates from a study of T cells in Graves' hyperthyroidism and ophthalmopathy. This clonotype turned up a few times. From RNA transcripts, TCR beta CDR3 regions were amplified. The HTBI primer set served for first-round RT-PCR of the TCR CDR3. TCRdb passed the multiplex PCR reads through MiXCR, listing each CDR3 protein once. The data contain 500,000 or so distinct CDR3 sequences, 15% to 20% of them seen just once; the ten biggest clones take up around 17%. Germline V gene data show CDR1 as SGHTA and CDR2 as FQGTGA. Trimming took off 6 bases at V and 2 bases at J, with 4 bases between the two ends. This CDR3 is 12 amino acids long.

The J gene is TRBJ2-2, the V gene TRBV7-3; D is unclear. This TCR came from a woman in her late teens or twenties with Graves' ophthalmopathy. The source material was blood. This CDR3 reads CASRDNTGELFF. The CDR3 region has the DNA TGTGCCAGCAGGGATAACACCGGGGAGCTGTTTTTT. Variable domain in full (rest from reference TRBV7-3 and TRBJ2-2): GAGVSQTPSNKVTEKGKYVELRCDPISGHTALYWYRQSLGQGPEFLIYFQGTGAADDSGLPNDRFFAVRPEGSVSTLKIQRTERGDSAVYLCASRDNTGELFFGEGSRLTVL.